Below, one T cell receptor beta chain is given with its context. Its antigen is not identified. The sample belongs to a study of shared clonotypes between healthy human individuals. Naive CD8 cells, CD45RO-negative and positively selected for CCR7, excluded terminally differentiated effector memory CD45RA+ cells. This CDR3 is built from 16 residues. V was trimmed by 0 bases and J by 5 bases, leaving 16 bases between them. Per germline, CDR1 SGDLS and CDR2 YYNGEE. General study results and limits: A limitation of the genetic and exposure-history diversity represented arose from few donors.

Across several immunoSEQ plates, the genomic DNA of each subset was split evenly. Original analysis: Filtering of immunoSEQ junctional sequences could not match full-length read filtering. Using immunoSEQ multiplex PCR, the repertoire was profiled, and TCRdb retains in-frame clones only, with some absent. V and J calls and clone size come straight from that table; D and trimming were deduced from the DNA. Of approximately 600,000 clones in the sample, 90% to 95% are singletons; the top ten hold about 0.11%. This chain joins TRBV9 and TRBJ2-3; possible D gene TRBD2, 7 bases. The sequenced material came from naive CD8+ T cells sorted from blood. This receptor was identified in a woman aged 25 to 45 in good health. CDR3 nucleotide sequence: TGTGCCAGCAGCGTAGCTGGAGGGGGAGGGATAGATACGCAGTATTTT. Amino acids: CASSVAGGGGIDTQYF. Full variable domain (outside the CDR3, taken from reference TRBV9 and TRBJ2-3): DSGVTQTPKHLITATGQRVTLRCSPRSGDLSVYWYQQSLDQGLQFLIQYYNGEERAKGNILERFSAQQFPDLHSELNLSSLELGDSALYFCASSVAGGGGIDTQYFGPGTRLTVL.